This TCR beta chain derives from a study of T cells after yellow fever vaccination (dated by TCRdb to between 2019 and 2020). Context from the whole study: The SMART-Seq v4 Ultra Low Input RNA kit was used to prepare libraries from fractions with low cell numbers. Blood was drawn at multiple timepoints before and after primary and secondary immunization, with bulk PBMC replicates and cell subsets isolated. To track T-cell clones before and after primary and booster YFV17D yellow fever vaccination, bulk TCR alpha and beta repertoires were sequenced longitudinally. The cohort comprised two healthy male donors, one aged 18 to 29 and one aged 30 to 40 years. Summary of the overall study and its limitations: After the booster, most of the clones that had expanded following primary vaccination were detected again (about 95% of CD4 and around 90% of CD8), which suggests that memory was broadly maintained. A small fraction of clonotypes showed up in both the CD4 and CD8 compartments, probably as a result of convergent recombination. FACS-sorted repertoires could contain abundant contaminating clonotypes from the bulk population, so computational filtering was required. The secondary T-cell response was weaker than the primary response but faster, peaking on day 5 instead of day 15. The study included only a couple of donors, which limits how far the findings can be generalized.

TCR cDNA was synthesized by 5'RACE template switching, which introduced a universal primer site and unique molecular identifiers. cDNA synthesis was primed from both the TCR alpha and TCR beta constant segments. Library amplification involved two PCR steps, and the second step added sample barcodes and sequencing adapters. Sequencing of libraries was done on Illumina HiSeq 2500 (2x100 bp) or NovaSeq (2x150 bp). The study's processing was this. Demultiplexing of reads and collapsing into UMI consensus sequences were performed with MIGEC, and V(D)J alignment was carried out with MiXCR. Clonotypes responding to the vaccine were identified with edgeR on replicate PBMC samples, with the criteria of FDR below 0.01 and a log2 fold change above 5 up to day 15. Bulk clonotypes were assigned CD4 or CD8 identity according to which sequenced CD4 or CD8 repertoire held them at higher abundance. The public sequencing data were trimmed at Q25 with fastp and processed into clonotypes with MiXCR by TCRdb, which kept only in-frame beta chains. All rows with the same CDR3 protein become a single entry with the most common DNA and genes. These V and J calls originate from TCRdb's pipeline instead of the authors' own analysis. The sample contains about 300,000 distinct CDR3 sequences, approximately 7% of them found a single time. The top ten constitute over 15% of the sample.

The germline V and J ends show losses of 1 base and 4 bases respectively, and no gene match explains 3 bases of the junction. The CDR3 has 15 amino acids, counting the end cysteine and phenylalanine. Only the CDR3 part of the read is kept: 45 bases, read in frame from the first base. In the germline V gene (reference sequence), CDR1 corresponds to MNHEY and CDR2 to SMNVEV. In its sample, this clonotype was seen a few times. Its cognate antigen has yet to be identified. No base quality values were provided; no much bigger clone lies one nucleotide off. What this sample's treatment or condition label stands for: live attenuated yellow fever vaccine strain. At each blood-draw timepoint, two biological replicates of bulk PBMCs were obtained. PBMCs were isolated from peripheral blood using a standard Ficoll-Paque protocol. RNA was extracted with TriZol from bulk PBMCs, CD4 and CD8 fractions, and dextramer-positive and dextramer-negative fractions.

The specimen comprised PBMCs, sampled around 45 days after the first yellow fever vaccination. The TCR was taken from a man younger than 30 who received the YFV17D yellow fever vaccine. The V and J genes are TRBV27 and TRBJ1-2; 10 bases in the middle match TRBD1. The CDR3 in this case is CASSLYGTGAYGYTF. The nucleotide sequence reads TGTGCCAGCAGTTTATACGGGACAGGGGCCTATGGCTACACCTTC.